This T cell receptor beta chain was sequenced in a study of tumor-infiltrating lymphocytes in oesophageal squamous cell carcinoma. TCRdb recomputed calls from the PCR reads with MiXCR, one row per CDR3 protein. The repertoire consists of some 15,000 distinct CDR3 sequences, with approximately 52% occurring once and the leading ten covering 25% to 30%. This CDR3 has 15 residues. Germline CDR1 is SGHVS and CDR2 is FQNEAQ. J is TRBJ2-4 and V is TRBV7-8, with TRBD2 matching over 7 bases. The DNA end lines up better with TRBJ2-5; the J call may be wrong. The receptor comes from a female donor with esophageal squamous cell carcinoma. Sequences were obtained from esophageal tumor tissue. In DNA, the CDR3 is TGTGCCAGCAGCTTATGGCGGGAGTTGTTAGAGACCCAGTACTTC. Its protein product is CASSLWRELLETQYF.